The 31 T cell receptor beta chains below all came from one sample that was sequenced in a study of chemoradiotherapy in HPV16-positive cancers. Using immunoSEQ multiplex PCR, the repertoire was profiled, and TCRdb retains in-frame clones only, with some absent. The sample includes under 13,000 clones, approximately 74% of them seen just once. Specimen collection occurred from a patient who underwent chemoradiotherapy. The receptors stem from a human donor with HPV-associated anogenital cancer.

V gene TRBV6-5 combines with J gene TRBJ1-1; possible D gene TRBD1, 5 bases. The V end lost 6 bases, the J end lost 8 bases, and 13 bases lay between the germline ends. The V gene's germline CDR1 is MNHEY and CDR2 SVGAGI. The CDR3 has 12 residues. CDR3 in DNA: TGTGCCAGCAGAATCCAGGGACGGGAAGCTTTCTTT. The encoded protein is CASRIQGREAFF.

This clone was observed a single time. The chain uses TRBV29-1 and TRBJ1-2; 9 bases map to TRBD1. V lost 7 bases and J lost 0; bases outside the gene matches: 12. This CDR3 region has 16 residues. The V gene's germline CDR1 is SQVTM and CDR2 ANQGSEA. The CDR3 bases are TGCAGCGCAGGGAGGGACAGGGCATACTCTAACTATGGCTACACCTTC. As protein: CSAGRDRAYSNYGYTF.

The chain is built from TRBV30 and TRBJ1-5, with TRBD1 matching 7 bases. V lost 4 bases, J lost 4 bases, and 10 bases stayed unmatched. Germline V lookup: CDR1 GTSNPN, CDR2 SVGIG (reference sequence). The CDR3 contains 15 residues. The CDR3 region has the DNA TGTGCCTGGATTACCTGGGCAGGGGGGAATCAGCCCCAGCATTTT. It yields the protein CAWITWAGGNQPQHF.

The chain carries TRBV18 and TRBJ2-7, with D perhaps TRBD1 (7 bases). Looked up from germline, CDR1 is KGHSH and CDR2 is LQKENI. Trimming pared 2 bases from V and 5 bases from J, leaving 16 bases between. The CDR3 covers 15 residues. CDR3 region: CASSPSGGGGNEQYV. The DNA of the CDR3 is TGTGCCAGCTCACCAAGTGGAGGGGGCGGCAACGAGCAGTACGTC.

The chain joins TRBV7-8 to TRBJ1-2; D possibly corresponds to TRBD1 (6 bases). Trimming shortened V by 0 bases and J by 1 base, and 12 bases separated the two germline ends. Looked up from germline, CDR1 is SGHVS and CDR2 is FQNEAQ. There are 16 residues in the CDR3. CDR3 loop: CASSLARGTRNYGYTF. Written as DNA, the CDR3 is TGTGCCAGCAGCTTAGCTAGGGGGACACGTAACTATGGCTACACCTTC.

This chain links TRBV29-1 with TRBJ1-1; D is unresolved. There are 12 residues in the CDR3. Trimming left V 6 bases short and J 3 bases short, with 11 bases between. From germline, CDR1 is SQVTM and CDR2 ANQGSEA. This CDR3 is CSVTPRDTEAFF. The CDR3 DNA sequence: TGCAGCGTGACACCCCGGGACACTGAAGCTTTCTTT. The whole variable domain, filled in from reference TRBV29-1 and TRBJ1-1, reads SAVISQKPSRDICQRGTSLTIQCQVDSQVTMMFWYRQQPGQSLTLIATANQGSEATYESGFVIDKFPISRPNLTFSTLTVSNMSPEDSSIYLCSVTPRDTEAFFGQGTRLTVV.

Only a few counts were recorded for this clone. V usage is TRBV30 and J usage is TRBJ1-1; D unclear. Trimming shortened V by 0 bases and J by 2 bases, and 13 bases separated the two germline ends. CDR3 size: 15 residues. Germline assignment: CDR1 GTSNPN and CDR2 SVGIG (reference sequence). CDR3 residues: CAWSVQRVINTEAFF. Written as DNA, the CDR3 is TGTGCCTGGAGTGTACAAAGGGTCATAAACACTGAAGCTTTCTTT. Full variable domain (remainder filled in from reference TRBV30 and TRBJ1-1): SQTIHQWPATLVQPVGSPLSLECTVEGTSNPNLYWYRQAAGRGLQLLFYSVGIGQISSEVPQNLSASRPQDRQFILSSKKLLLSDSGFYLCAWSVQRVINTEAFFGQGTRLTVV.

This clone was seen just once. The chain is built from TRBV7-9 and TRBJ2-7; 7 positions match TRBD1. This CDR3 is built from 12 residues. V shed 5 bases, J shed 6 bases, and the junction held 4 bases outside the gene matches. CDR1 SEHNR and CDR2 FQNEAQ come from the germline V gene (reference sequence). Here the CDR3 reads CASSATGFEQYF. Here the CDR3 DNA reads TGTGCCAGCAGCGCGACAGGGTTCGAGCAGTACTTC.

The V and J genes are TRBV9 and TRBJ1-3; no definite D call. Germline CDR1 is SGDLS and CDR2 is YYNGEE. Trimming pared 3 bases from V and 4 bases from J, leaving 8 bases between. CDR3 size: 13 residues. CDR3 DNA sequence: TGTGCCAGCAGCGAACGGACCGGAAACACCATATATTTT. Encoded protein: CASSERTGNTIYF.

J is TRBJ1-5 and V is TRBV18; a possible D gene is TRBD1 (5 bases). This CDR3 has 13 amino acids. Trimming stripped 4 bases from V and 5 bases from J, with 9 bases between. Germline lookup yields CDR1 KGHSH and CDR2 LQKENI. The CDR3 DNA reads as TGTGCCAGCTCACGGGACGGGTATCAGCCCCAGCATTTT. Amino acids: CASSRDGYQPQHF.

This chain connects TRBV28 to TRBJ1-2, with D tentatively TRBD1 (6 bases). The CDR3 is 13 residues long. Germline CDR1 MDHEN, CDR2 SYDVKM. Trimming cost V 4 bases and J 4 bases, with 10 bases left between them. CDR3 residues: CASSSSGAYGYTF. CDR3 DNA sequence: TGTGCCAGCAGTTCCTCAGGGGCCTATGGCTACACCTTC.

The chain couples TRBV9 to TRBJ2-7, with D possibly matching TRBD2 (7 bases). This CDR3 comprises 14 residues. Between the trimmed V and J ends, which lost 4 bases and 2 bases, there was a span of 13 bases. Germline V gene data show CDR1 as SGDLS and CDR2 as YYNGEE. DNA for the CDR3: TGTGCCAGCAGCCCAAGGGGGGGACCCTACGAGCAGTACTTC. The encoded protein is CASSPRGGPYEQYF.

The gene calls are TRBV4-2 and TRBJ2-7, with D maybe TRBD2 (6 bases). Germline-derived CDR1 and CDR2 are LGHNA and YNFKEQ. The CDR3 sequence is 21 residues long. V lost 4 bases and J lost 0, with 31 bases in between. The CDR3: CASSPRLLALESIVSSYEQYF. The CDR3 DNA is TGTGCCAGCAGCCCAAGACTTCTAGCGCTAGAATCGATAGTCAGCTCCTACGAGCAGTACTTC.

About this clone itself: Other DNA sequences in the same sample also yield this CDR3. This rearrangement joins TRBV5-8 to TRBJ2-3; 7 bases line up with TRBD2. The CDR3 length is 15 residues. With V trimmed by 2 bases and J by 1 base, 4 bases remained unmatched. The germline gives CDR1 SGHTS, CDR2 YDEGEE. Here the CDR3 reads CASSFRRGGTDTQYF. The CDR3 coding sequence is TGTGCCAGCAGCTTCCGTCGGGGGGGCACAGATACGCAGTATTTT. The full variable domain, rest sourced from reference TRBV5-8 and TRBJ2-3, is EAGVTQSPTHLIKTRGQQATLRCSPISGHTSVYWYQQALGLGLQFLLWYDEGEERNRGNFPPRFSGRQFPNYSSELNVNALELEDSALYLCASSFRRGGTDTQYFGPGTRLTVL.

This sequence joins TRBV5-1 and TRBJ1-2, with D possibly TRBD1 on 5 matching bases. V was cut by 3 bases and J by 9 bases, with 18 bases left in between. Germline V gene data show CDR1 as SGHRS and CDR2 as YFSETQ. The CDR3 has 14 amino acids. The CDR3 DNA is TGCGCCAGCAGCTCAGCCGGGACCGCAAAGCGCTACACCTTC. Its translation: CASSSAGTAKRYTF. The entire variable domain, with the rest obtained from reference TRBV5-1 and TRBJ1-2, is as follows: KAGVTQTPRYLIKTRGQQVTLSCSPISGHRSVSWYQQTPGQGLQFLFEYFSETQRNKGNFPGRFSGRQFSNSRSEMNVSTLELGDSALYLCASSSAGTAKRYTFGSGTRLTVV.

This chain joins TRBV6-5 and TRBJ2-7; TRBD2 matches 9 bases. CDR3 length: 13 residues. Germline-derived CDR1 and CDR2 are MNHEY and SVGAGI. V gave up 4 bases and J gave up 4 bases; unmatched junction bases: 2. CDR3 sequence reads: CASSLAGVYEQYF. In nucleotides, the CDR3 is TGTGCCAGCAGTTTAGCGGGAGTTTACGAGCAGTACTTC.

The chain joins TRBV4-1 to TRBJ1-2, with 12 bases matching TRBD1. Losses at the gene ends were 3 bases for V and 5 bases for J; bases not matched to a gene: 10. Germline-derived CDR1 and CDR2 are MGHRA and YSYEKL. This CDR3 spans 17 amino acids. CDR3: CASSQTPGTGGGYGYTF. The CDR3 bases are TGCGCCAGCAGCCAGACTCCCGGGACAGGGGGCGGGTATGGCTACACCTTC.

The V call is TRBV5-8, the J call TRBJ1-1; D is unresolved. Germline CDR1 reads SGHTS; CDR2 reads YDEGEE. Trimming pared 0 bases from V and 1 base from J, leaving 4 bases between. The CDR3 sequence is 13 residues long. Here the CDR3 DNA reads TGTGCCAGCAGCTTGGGACGGAACACTGAAGCTTTCTTT. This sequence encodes CASSLGRNTEAFF.

DNA of the CDR3: TGTGCCAGCAGAGTGGCAGCGCAAGAGACCCAGTACTTC. It encodes CASRVAAQETQYF. The rearrangement links TRBV6-1 to TRBJ2-5; D not resolved. V shed 6 bases and J shed 2 bases, with 10 bases lying between them. The CDR3 contains 13 residues. The germline V gene encodes CDR1 MNHNS and CDR2 SASEGT.

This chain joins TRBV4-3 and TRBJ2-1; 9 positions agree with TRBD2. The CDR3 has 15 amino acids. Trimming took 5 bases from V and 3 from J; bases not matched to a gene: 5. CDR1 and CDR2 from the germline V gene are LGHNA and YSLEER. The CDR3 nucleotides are TGCGCCAGCAGCTCTGGACTAGCGTACTACAATGAGCAGTTCTTC. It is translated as CASSSGLAYYNEQFF.

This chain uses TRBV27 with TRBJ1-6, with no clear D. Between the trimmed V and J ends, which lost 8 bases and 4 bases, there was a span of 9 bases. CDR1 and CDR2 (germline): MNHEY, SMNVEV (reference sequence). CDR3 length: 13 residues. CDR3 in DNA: TGTGCCAGCCTCGGAAGTTATAATTCACCCCTCCACTTT. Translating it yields CASLGSYNSPLHF.

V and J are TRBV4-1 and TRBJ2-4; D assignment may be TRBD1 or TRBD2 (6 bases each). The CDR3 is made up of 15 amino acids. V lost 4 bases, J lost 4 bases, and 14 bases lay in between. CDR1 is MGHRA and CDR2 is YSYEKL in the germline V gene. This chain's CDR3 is CASSLYGGGKNIQYF. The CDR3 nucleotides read TGCGCCAGCAGCCTTTACGGAGGGGGAAAAAACATTCAGTACTTC.

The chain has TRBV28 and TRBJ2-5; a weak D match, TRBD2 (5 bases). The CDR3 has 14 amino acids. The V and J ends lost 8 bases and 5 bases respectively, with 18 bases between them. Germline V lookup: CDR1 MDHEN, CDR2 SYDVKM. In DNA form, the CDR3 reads TGTGCCAGCGCCCCTCTAGCCGTAGGCGAGACCCAGTACTTC. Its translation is CASAPLAVGETQYF.

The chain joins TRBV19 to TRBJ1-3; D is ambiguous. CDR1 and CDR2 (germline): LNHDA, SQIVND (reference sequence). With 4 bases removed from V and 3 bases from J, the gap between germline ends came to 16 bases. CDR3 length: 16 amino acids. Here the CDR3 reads CASSTSGLKGGNTIYF. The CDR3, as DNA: TGTGCCAGTAGTACCTCCGGCCTCAAGGGTGGAAACACCATATATTTT.

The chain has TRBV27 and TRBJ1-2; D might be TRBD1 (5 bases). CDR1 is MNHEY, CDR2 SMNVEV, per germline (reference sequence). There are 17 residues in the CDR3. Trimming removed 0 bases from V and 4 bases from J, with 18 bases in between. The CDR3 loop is CASSLSRPSQGSYGYTF. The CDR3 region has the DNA TGTGCCAGCAGTTTATCCCGCCCTTCTCAGGGCAGCTATGGCTACACCTTC.

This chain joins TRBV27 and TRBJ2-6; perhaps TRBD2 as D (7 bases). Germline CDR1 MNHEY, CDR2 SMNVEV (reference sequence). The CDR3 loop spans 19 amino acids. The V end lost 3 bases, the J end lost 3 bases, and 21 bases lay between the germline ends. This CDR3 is CASSFFGLGGGVGANVLTF. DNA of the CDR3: TGTGCCAGCAGTTTTTTCGGGTTAGGGGGAGGGGTTGGGGCCAACGTCCTGACTTTC.

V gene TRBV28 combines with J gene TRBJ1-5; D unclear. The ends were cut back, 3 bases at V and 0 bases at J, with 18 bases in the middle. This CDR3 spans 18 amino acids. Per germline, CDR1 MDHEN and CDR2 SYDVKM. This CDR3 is CASSFGRSRVYSNQPQHF. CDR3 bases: TGTGCCAGCAGTTTTGGTAGGTCGAGGGTTTATAGCAATCAGCCCCAGCATTTT.

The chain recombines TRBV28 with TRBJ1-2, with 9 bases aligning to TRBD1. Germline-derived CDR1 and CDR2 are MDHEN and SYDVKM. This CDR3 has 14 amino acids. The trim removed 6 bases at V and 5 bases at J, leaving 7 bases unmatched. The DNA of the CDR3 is TGTGCCAGCAGACGCCGGGACAGGGAGTATGGCTACACCTTC. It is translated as CASRRRDREYGYTF.

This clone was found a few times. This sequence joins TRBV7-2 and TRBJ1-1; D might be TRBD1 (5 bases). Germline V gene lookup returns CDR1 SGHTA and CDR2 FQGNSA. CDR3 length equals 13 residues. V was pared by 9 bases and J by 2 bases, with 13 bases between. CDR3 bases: TGTGCCAGTGCCCGGGGGGTAAACACTGAAGCTTTCTTT. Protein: CASARGVNTEAFF.

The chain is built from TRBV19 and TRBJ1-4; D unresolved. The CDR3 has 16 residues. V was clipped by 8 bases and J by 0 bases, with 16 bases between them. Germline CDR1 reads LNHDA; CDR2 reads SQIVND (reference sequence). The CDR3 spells CASSPGGYATNEKLFF. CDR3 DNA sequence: TGTGCCAGTTCCCCGGGAGGGTATGCAACTAATGAAAAACTGTTTTTT.

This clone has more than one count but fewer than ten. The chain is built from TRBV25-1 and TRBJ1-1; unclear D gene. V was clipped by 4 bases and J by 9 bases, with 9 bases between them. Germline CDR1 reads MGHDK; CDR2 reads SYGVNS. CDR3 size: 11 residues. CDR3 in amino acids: CASSVRLKAFF. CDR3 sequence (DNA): TGTGCCAGCAGTGTAAGGTTGAAAGCTTTCTTT.